These 13 T cell receptor beta chains were all obtained from the same sample, sequenced in a study of pediatric ulcerative colitis. TCRdb keeps only in-frame clones here, not all; method: immunoSEQ multiplex PCR. The sample includes more than 35,000 clones, roughly 73% seen only once; the top ten take around 0.76%. Rectal tissue came from one to two pinch biopsies taken at colonoscopy. The material sequenced was gut tissue. The receptor set was obtained from a boy aged 5-17 years with moderate ulcerative colitis.

The J gene is TRBJ1-1, the V gene TRBV19; TRBD1 is a possible D gene (5 bases). The CDR3 is made up of 13 amino acids. Germline CDR1 LNHDA, CDR2 SQIVND (reference sequence). Trimming stripped 9 bases from V and 4 bases from J, with 15 bases between. The CDR3 DNA reads as TGTGCCAGCGCCAGGCTTAGGGGCACTGAAGCTTTCTTT. This codes for CASARLRGTEAFF.

The V gene is TRBV4-1, the J gene TRBJ2-3; D unclear. The germline V gene encodes CDR1 MGHRA and CDR2 YSYEKL. The CDR3 is made up of 15 amino acids. V was shortened by 4 bases and J by 6 bases, with 17 bases between the two germline ends. The CDR3 DNA follows: TGCGCCAGCAGCCTACTACCCCAAGTCCGGGATACGCAGTATTTT. This sequence encodes CASSLLPQVRDTQYF.

The chain carries TRBV11-3 and TRBJ2-7; possible D gene TRBD1, 5 bases. V dropped 2 bases and J dropped 0 bases, with 17 bases sitting between them. The germline V gene encodes CDR1 SGHNT and CDR2 YENEEA. The CDR3 runs to 17 residues. CDR3 DNA: TGTGCCAGCAGCTTACTCTGGGGCTTGGAGAGCTCCTACGAGCAGTACTTC. Translation gives CASSLLWGLESSYEQYF.

There are a few counts of this clone. This rearrangement joins TRBV15 to TRBJ1-5; D is uncertain. V shed 1 base and J shed 11 bases, with 15 bases lying between them. Germline CDR1 is LNHNV and CDR2 is YYDKDF (reference sequence). The CDR3 is 14 amino acids. CDR3 coding DNA: TGTGCCACCAGCAGAGGTCATTCGAAGGGAGCCCAGCATTTT. Its translation is CATSRGHSKGAQHF.

This sequence joins TRBV5-6 and TRBJ1-1; 8 nucleotides align to TRBD1. The CDR3 runs to 16 residues. V was pared by 2 bases and J by 0 bases, with 6 bases of the junction left unmatched. The germline V gene encodes CDR1 SGHDT and CDR2 YYEEEE. This chain's CDR3 is CASSLTGGNMNTEAFF. CDR3 coding DNA: TGTGCCAGCAGCTTAACAGGGGGAAATATGAACACTGAAGCTTTCTTT.

This rearrangement joins TRBV28 to TRBJ2-7; 8 nucleotides line up with TRBD2. The germline CDR1 and CDR2 sequences are MDHEN and SYDVKM. CDR3 length: 17 residues. The trim removed 4 bases at V and 3 bases at J, leaving 14 bases unmatched. The CDR3 DNA is TGTGCCAGCAGTTCCTCGGTCGGGCTAGCGGGCTACTACGAGCAGTACTTC. Residues: CASSSSVGLAGYYEQYF.

The CDR3 DNA reads TGTGCCAGCAGTTTGAGTAGCGGGGATCAGACTGAAGCTTTCTTT. Translated: CASSLSSGDQTEAFF. V and J are TRBV28 and TRBJ1-1, with D hard to call. This CDR3 region has 15 residues. V was clipped by 3 bases and J by 5 bases, with 16 bases between them. Germline-derived CDR1 and CDR2 are MDHEN and SYDVKM.

The CDR3 spells CATSRDRRETQYF. The CDR3 DNA sequence: TGTGCCACCAGCAGAGATCGGCGTGAGACCCAGTACTTC. The genes are TRBV15 and TRBJ2-5; D remains unclear. Germline V gene lookup returns CDR1 LNHNV and CDR2 YYDKDF (reference sequence). The CDR3 totals 13 residues. The ends were cut back, 0 bases at V and 5 bases at J, with 7 bases in the middle.

This clone showed up just once. The CDR3 nucleotides read TGTGCCAGCAGCTCTACCCCCAACAGTAATCAGCCCCAGCATTTT. Its translation is CASSSTPNSNQPQHF. This chain connects TRBV6-5 to TRBJ1-5; D not certain. Trimming shortened V by 6 bases and J by 4 bases, and 16 bases separated the two germline ends. The CDR3 totals 15 residues. CDR1 is MNHEY, CDR2 SVGAGI, per germline.

This clone showed up just a few times. The chain employs TRBV4-1 and TRBJ2-2, with TRBD1 identical over 7 bases. Trimming took 1 base from V and 4 from J; bases not matched to a gene: 9. This CDR3 contains 17 residues. Germline V gene lookup returns CDR1 MGHRA and CDR2 YSYEKL. This chain's CDR3 is CASSQVFSDRSTGELFF. For the CDR3, the DNA is TGCGCCAGCAGCCAAGTCTTTTCGGACAGGAGCACCGGGGAGCTGTTTTTT.

The chain is built from TRBV6-1 and TRBJ2-7; TRBD1 aligns across 10 bases. Unmatched junction bases numbered 1, after V lost 8 bases and J lost 3 bases. In germline, CDR1 is MNHNS, CDR2 SASEGT. This CDR3 contains 12 residues. CDR3 sequence reads: CASRDRGYEQYF. Here the CDR3 DNA reads TGTGCCAGCCGGGACAGGGGCTACGAGCAGTACTTC.

The CDR3 DNA is TGTGCCAGCAGCGCGAAGGGACTAGCGGAGACCCAAGAGACCCAGTACTTC. It codes for CASSAKGLAETQETQYF. The chain couples TRBV21-1 to TRBJ2-5; the DNA was not used to check the table's D call, TRBD2. TRBV21-1 is a recognized pseudogene. The CDR3 runs to 17 residues.

The rearrangement joins TRBV30 to TRBJ1-5, with D maybe TRBD1 (5 bases). The CDR3 totals 13 residues. Trimming pared 2 bases from V and 4 bases from J, leaving 9 bases between. The germline V gene encodes CDR1 GTSNPN and CDR2 SVGIG (reference sequence). The CDR3 region is CAWSSQGNQPQHF. In nucleotides, the CDR3 is TGTGCCTGGAGTTCCCAGGGAAATCAGCCCCAGCATTTT.